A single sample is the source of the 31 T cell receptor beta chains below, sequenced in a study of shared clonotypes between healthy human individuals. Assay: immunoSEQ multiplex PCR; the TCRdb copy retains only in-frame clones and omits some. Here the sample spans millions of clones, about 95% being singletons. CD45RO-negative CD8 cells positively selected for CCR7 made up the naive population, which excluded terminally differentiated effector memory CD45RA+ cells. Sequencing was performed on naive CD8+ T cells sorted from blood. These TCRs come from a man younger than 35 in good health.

In DNA form, the CDR3 reads TGTGCCAGCAGCTTAAATAGGCGCAGGGAAAATGAAAAACTGTTTTTT. Its translation is CASSLNRRRENEKLFF. The J gene is TRBJ1-4, the V gene TRBV7-6; D possibly corresponds to TRBD1 (5 bases). This CDR3 spans 16 amino acids. With 2 bases removed from V and 5 bases from J, the gap between germline ends came to 15 bases. Germline V CDR1 and CDR2: SGHVS, FNYEAQ.

The CDR3 loop is CASSERRENGNQPQHF. CDR3 bases: TGTGCCAGCAGTGAGAGGAGGGAAAATGGCAATCAGCCCCAGCATTTT. V gene TRBV27 combines with J gene TRBJ1-5; D unclear. V dropped 5 bases and J dropped 2 bases, with 16 bases sitting between them. Germline V gene sequence: CDR1 MNHEY, CDR2 SMNVEV (reference sequence). The CDR3 is 16 residues long.

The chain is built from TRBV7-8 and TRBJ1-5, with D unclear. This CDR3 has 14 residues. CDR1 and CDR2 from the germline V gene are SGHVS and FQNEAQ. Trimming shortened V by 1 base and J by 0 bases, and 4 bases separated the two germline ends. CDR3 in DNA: TGTGCCAGCAGCTTAGAGGCTAGCAATCAGCCCCAGCATTTT. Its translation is CASSLEASNQPQHF.

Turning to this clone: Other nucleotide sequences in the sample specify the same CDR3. DNA of the CDR3: TGTGCCAGTAGTATGGGGGAGGGGAACACTGAAGCTTTCTTT. Protein: CASSMGEGNTEAFF. V and J are TRBV19 and TRBJ1-1; a possible D gene is TRBD1 (5 bases). CDR1 and CDR2 (germline): LNHDA, SQIVND (reference sequence). The CDR3 loop spans 14 amino acids. Trimming stripped 3 bases from V and 1 base from J, with 9 bases between.

The CDR3 loop is CASSFRDRVGHYGYTF. In nucleotides, the CDR3 is TGTGCCAGCAGTTTCCGGGACAGGGTGGGTCACTATGGCTACACCTTC. The chain carries TRBV27 and TRBJ1-2; 9 bases are shared with TRBD1. Germline V gives CDR1 MNHEY, CDR2 SMNVEV (reference sequence). This CDR3 has 16 residues. Trimming cost V 3 bases and J 3 bases; bases outside gene matches: 8.

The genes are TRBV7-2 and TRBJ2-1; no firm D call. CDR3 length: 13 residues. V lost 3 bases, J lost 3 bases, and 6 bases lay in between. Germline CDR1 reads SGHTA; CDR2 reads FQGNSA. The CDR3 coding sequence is TGTGCCAGCAGCTTTTCTAACTACAATGAGCAGTTCTTC. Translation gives CASSFSNYNEQFF.

The CDR3 region is CASSVGSGRAYEQYF. As DNA, the CDR3 is TGTGCCAGCAGCGTAGGGAGCGGGCGGGCCTACGAGCAGTACTTC. V and J are TRBV14 and TRBJ2-7; D perhaps matches TRBD2 (6 bases). Per germline, CDR1 SGHDN and CDR2 FVKESK. Between the trimmed V and J ends, which lost 5 bases and 2 bases, there was a span of 16 bases. The CDR3 sequence is 15 residues long.

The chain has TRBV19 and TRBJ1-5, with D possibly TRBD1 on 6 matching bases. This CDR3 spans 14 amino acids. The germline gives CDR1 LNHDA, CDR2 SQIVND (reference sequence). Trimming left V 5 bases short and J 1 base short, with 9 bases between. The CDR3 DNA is TGTGCCAGTAGTCTGGGGGGCAGCAATCAGCCCCAGCATTTT. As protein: CASSLGGSNQPQHF. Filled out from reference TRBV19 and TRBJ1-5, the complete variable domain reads DGGITQSPKYLFRKEGQNVTLSCEQNLNHDAMYWYRQDPGQGLRLIYYSQIVNDFQKGDIAEGYSVSREKKESFPLTVTSAQKNPTAFYLCASSLGGSNQPQHFGDGTRLSIL.

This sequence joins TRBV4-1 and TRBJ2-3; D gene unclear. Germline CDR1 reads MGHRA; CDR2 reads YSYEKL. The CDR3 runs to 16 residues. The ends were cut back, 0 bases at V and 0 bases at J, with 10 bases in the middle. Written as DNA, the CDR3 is TGCGCCAGCAGCCAAGAGGCCGGGCCAAGCACAGATACGCAGTATTTT. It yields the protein CASSQEAGPSTDTQYF.

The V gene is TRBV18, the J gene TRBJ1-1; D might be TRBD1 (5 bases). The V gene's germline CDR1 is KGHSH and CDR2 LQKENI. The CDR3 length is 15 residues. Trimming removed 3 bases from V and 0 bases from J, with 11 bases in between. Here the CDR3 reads CASSPGTYLNTEAFF. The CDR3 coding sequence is TGTGCCAGCTCACCGGGGACGTATTTGAACACTGAAGCTTTCTTT.

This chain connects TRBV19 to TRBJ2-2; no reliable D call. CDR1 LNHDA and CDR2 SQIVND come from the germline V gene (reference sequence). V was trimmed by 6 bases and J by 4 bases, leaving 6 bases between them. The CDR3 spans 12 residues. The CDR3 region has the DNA TGTGCCAGTAGCCGAAGCACCGGGGAGCTGTTTTTT. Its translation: CASSRSTGELFF.

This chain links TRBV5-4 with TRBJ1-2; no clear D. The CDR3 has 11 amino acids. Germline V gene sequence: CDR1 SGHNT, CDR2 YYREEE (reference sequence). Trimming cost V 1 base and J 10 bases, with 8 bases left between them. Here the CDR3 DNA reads TGTGCCAGCAGCTTGTACCCCGCCTACACCTTC. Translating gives CASSLYPAYTF.

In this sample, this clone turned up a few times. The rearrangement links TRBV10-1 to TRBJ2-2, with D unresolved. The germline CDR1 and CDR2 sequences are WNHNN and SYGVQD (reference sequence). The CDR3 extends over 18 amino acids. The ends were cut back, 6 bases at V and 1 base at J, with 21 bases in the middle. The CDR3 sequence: CASSLRYGILLNTGELFF. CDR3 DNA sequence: TGCGCCAGCAGCCTCCGATATGGGATACTATTGAACACCGGGGAGCTGTTTTTT.

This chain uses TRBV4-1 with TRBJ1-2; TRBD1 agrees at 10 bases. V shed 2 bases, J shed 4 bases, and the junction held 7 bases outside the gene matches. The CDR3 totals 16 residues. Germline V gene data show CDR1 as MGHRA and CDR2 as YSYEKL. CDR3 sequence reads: CASSQMGTGDPYGYTF. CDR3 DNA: TGCGCCAGCAGCCAAATGGGGACAGGGGACCCCTATGGCTACACCTTC.

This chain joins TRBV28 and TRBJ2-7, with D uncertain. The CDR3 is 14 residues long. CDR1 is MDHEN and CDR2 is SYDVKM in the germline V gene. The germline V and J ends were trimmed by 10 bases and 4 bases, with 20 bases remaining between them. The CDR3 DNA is TGTGCCACCTGCCAGGTGGTGGGGAAATACGAGCAGTACTTC. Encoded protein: CATCQVVGKYEQYF. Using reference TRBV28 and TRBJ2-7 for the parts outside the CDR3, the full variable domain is DVKVTQSSRYLVKRTGEKVFLECVQDMDHENMFWYRQDPGLGLRLIYFSYDVKMKEKGDIPEGYSVSREKKERFSLILESASTNQTSMYLCATCQVVGKYEQYFGPGTRLTVT.

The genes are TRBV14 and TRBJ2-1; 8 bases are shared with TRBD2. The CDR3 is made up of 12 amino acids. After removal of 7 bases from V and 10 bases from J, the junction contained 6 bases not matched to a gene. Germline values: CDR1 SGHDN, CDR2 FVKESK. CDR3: CASNPTGGEQFF. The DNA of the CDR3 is TGTGCCAGCAACCCCACGGGGGGGGAGCAGTTCTTC.

In DNA, the CDR3 is TGTGCCAGTAGTATATTAACCGGGACAGAGAATTCACCCCTCCACTTT. This codes for CASSILTGTENSPLHF. The chain combines TRBV19 with TRBJ1-6, with 7 bases that match TRBD1. V shed 2 bases, J shed 7 bases, and the junction held 8 bases outside the gene matches. CDR3 size: 16 residues. CDR1 is LNHDA, CDR2 SQIVND, per germline (reference sequence).

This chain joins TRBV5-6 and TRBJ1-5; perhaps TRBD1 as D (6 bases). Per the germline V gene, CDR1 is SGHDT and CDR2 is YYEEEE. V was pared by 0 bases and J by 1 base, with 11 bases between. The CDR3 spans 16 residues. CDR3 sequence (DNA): TGTGCCAGCAGCTTGGAAGGGGGTCCGAGCAATCAGCCCCAGCATTTT. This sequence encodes CASSLEGGPSNQPQHF.

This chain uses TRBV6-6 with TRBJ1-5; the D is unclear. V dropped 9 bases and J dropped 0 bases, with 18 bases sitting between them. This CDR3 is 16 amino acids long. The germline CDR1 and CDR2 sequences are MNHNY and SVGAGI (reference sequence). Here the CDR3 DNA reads TGTGCCAGTTCTGTTCATGACGTGGATAGCAATCAGCCCCAGCATTTT. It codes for CASSVHDVDSNQPQHF.

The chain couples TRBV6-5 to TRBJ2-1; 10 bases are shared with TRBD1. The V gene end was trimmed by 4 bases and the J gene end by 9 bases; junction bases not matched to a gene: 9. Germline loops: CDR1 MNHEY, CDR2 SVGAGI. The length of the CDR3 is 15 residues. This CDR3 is CASSFGTGELGEQFF. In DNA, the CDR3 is TGTGCCAGCAGTTTCGGGACAGGGGAGTTGGGTGAGCAGTTCTTC.

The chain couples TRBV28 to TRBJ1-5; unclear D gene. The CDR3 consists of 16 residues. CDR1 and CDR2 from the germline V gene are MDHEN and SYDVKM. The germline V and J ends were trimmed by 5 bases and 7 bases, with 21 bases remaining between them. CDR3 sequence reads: CASSLGPGLEDQPQHF. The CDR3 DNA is TGTGCCAGCAGTCTAGGGCCCGGGTTGGAGGACCAGCCCCAGCATTTT.

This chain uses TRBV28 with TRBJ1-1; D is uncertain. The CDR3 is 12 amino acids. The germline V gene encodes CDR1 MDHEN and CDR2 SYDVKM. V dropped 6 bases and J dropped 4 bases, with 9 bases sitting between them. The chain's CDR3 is CASSPVGTEAFF. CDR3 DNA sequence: TGTGCCAGCAGCCCGGTGGGCACTGAAGCTTTCTTT.

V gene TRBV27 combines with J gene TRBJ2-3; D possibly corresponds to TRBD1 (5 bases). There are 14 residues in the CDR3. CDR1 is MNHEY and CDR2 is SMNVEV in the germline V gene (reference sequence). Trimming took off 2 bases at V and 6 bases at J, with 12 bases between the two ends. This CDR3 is CASSLTQGWDTQYF. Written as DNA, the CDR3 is TGTGCCAGCAGTTTAACGCAGGGATGGGATACGCAGTATTTT.

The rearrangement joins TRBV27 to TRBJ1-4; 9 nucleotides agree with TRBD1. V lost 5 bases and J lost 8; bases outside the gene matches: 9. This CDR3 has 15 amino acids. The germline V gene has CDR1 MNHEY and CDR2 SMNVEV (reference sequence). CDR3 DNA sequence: TGTGCCAGCAGTGCGAGGACAGGGGTTAGCGAAAAACTGTTTTTT. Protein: CASSARTGVSEKLFF.

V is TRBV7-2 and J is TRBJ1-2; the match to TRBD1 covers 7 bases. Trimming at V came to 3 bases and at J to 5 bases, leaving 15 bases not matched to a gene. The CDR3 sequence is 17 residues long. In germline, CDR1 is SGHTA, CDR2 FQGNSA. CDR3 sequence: CASSLGLLTGEEYGYTF. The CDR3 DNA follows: TGTGCCAGCAGCTTGGGACTGCTTACAGGGGAGGAGTATGGCTACACCTTC. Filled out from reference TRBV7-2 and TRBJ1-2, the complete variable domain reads GAGVSQSPSNKVTEKGKDVELRCDPISGHTALYWYRQSLGQGLEFLIYFQGNSAPDKSGLPSDRFSAERTGGSVSTLTIQRTQQEDSAVYLCASSLGLLTGEEYGYTFGSGTRLTVV.

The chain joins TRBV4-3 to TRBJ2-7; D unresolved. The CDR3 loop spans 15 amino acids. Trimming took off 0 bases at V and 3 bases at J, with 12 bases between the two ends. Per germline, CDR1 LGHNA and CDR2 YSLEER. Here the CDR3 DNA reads TGCGCCAGCAGCCAAGAGTTCAGGCACCACTACGAGCAGTACTTC. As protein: CASSQEFRHHYEQYF.

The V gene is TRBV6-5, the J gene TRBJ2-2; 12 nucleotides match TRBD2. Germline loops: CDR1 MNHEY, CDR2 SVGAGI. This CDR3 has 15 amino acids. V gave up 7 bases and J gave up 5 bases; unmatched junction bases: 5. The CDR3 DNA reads TGTGCCAGCAATCTAGCGGGAGGGAATACCGGGGAGCTGTTTTTT. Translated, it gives CASNLAGGNTGELFF.

As DNA, the CDR3 is TGTGCCAGCAGCTTGGGGACAGTGTCGAACTATGGCTACACCTTC. This gives the protein CASSLGTVSNYGYTF. The chain recombines TRBV5-6 with TRBJ1-2; tentative D call: TRBD1 (6 bases). The V end was cut by 0 bases, the J end by 2 bases, with 11 bases between. This CDR3 has 15 residues. From germline, CDR1 is SGHDT and CDR2 YYEEEE.

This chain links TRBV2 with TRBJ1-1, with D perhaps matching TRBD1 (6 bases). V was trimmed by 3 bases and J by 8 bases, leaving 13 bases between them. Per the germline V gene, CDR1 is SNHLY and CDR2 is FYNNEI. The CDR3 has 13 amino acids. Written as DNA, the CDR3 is TGTGCCAGCAGTGACCCCGGGACACCAGAAGCTTTCTTT. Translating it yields CASSDPGTPEAFF.

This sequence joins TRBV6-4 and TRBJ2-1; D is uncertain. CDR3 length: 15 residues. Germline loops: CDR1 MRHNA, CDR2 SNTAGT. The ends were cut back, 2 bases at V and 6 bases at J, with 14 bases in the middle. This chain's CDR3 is CASSDAHHWRNEQFF. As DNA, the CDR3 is TGTGCCAGCAGTGACGCCCATCATTGGCGCAATGAGCAGTTCTTC.

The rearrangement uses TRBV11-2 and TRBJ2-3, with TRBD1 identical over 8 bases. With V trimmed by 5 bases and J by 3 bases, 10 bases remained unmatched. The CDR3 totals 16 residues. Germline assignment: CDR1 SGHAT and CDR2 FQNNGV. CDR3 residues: CASSEITGGGTDTQYF. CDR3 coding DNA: TGTGCCAGCAGCGAAATCACAGGGGGAGGAACAGATACGCAGTATTTT.